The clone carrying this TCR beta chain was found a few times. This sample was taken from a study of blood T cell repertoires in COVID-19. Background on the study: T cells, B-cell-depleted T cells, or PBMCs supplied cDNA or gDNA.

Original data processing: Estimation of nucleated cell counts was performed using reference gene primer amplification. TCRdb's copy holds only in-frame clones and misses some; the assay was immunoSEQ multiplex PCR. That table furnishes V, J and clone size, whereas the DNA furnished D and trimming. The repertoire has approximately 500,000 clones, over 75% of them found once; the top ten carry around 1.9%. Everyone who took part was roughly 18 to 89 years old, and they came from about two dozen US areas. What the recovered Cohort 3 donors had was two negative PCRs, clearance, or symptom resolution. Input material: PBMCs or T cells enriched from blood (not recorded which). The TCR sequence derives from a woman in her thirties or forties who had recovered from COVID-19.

CDR3 region: CASSPRRDATYEQYF. The DNA for the CDR3 is TGTGCCAGCAGCCCGCGGAGGGACGCAACCTACGAGCAGTACTTC. V usage is TRBV7-9 and J usage is TRBJ2-7; possible D gene TRBD2, 6 bases. V lost 5 bases and J 2 bases, leaving 16 bases between the germline ends. CDR1 SEHNR and CDR2 FQNEAQ come from the germline V gene (reference sequence). The CDR3 has 15 residues. Full variable domain (rest looked up from reference TRBV7-9 and TRBJ2-7): DTGVSQNPRHKITKRGQNVTFRCDPISEHNRLYWYRQTLGQGPEFLTYFQNEAQLEKSRLLSDRFSAERPKGSFSTLEIQRTEQGDSAMYLCASSPRRDATYEQYFGPGTRLTVT.